This entry lists 32 T cell receptor beta chains sequenced from one sample in a study of cytomegalovirus exposure and HLA in healthy donors. Primers included in the PCR were 60 Vbeta and 13 Jbeta primers. TCRdb's copy holds only in-frame clones and misses some; the assay was immunoSEQ multiplex PCR. The data contain roughly 190,000 clones, roughly 73% of them seen just once; the ten biggest clones take up 3.1%. The specimen sequenced was PBMCs. These receptors all stem from a female donor in good health and CMV-seronegative.

V is TRBV25-1 and J is TRBJ1-2; 10 bases are shared with TRBD1. From germline, CDR1 is MGHDK and CDR2 SYGVNS. The CDR3 covers 16 residues. Trimming removed 2 bases from V and 7 bases from J; junction bases left unmatched: 10. DNA of the CDR3: TGTGCCAGCAGTGAAAACCCGGACAGGGGGATACGTGGCTACACCTTC. This encodes CASSENPDRGIRGYTF.

This chain connects TRBV2 to TRBJ1-2; D not resolved. CDR1 is SNHLY, CDR2 FYNNEI, per germline. The CDR3 has 13 residues. Trimming left V 4 bases short and J 0 bases short, with 6 bases between. The CDR3 spells CASSVRANYGYTF. The DNA for the CDR3 is TGTGCCAGCAGTGTCCGAGCTAACTATGGCTACACCTTC.

This clone was seen more than once but under ten times. This chain connects TRBV4-1 to TRBJ1-2, with D perhaps TRBD1 (6 bases). Germline values: CDR1 MGHRA, CDR2 YSYEKL. The CDR3 has 15 amino acids. V was clipped by 0 bases and J by 5 bases, with 13 bases between them. In DNA form, the CDR3 reads TGCGCCAGCAGCCAAGATGTGGGGGGGCAGTATGGCTACACCTTC. Encoded protein: CASSQDVGGQYGYTF.

V gene TRBV18 combines with J gene TRBJ1-2; 7 bases line up with TRBD1. Trimming cost V 5 bases and J 0 bases; bases outside gene matches: 6. The length of the CDR3 is 15 residues. Germline V gene data show CDR1 as KGHSH and CDR2 as LQKENI. The CDR3 here is CASSMPGTANYGYTF. Here the CDR3 DNA reads TGTGCCAGCTCAATGCCTGGGACAGCTAACTATGGCTACACCTTC.

Notes on this clone: At the DNA level, this CDR3 is encoded by other sequences in the same sample as well. The chain employs TRBV7-9 and TRBJ2-7; D remains unclear. CDR1 and CDR2 (germline): SEHNR, FQNEAQ (reference sequence). The CDR3 loop spans 12 amino acids. V lost 2 bases and J 4 bases, leaving 6 bases between the germline ends. The CDR3 DNA reads TGTGCCAGCAGCTTATCGGGTTACGAGCAGTACTTC. Its protein is CASSLSGYEQYF.

V gene TRBV28 combines with J gene TRBJ1-2; the match to TRBD1 covers 7 bases. Germline V gene sequence: CDR1 MDHEN, CDR2 SYDVKM. V was pared by 3 bases and J by 2 bases, with 3 bases of the junction left unmatched. The CDR3 totals 14 residues. The DNA for the CDR3 is TGTGCCAGCAGTTTCAGGGGGATAAACTATGGCTACACCTTC. It encodes CASSFRGINYGYTF.

The rearrangement uses TRBV21-1 and TRBJ1-2; no DNA check was done on the table's D call, TRBD1. TRBV21-1 represents a pseudogene. CDR3 length: 13 residues. CDR3 sequence: CASSRGGQEGYTF. The DNA for the CDR3 is TGTGCCAGCAGCAGGGGGGGACAGGAGGGCTACACCTTC.

In its sample, this clone was seen a few times. V and J are TRBV25-1 and TRBJ1-1; no reliable D call. Germline V gene sequence: CDR1 MGHDK, CDR2 SYGVNS. V gave up 3 bases and J gave up 6 bases, with 8 bases separating them. CDR3 length: 12 amino acids. CDR3 amino acids: CASSDERAEAFF. The CDR3, as DNA: TGTGCCAGCAGTGATGAGCGCGCTGAAGCTTTCTTT. Filled out from reference TRBV25-1 and TRBJ1-1, the complete variable domain reads EADIYQTPRYLVIGTGKKITLECSQTMGHDKMYWYQQDPGMELHLIHYSYGVNSTEKGDLSSESTVSRIRTEHFPLTLESARPSHTSQYLCASSDERAEAFFGQGTRLTVV.

The chain couples TRBV11-2 to TRBJ1-6; TRBD1 aligns across 7 bases. The germline V gene encodes CDR1 SGHAT and CDR2 FQNNGV. The V gene end was trimmed by 8 bases and the J gene end by 5 bases; junction bases not matched to a gene: 6. The CDR3 is made up of 14 amino acids. CDR3 bases: TGTGCCAGCGACAGGGAGCTTAATAATTCACCCCTCCACTTT. Translating it yields CASDRELNNSPLHF. Combining the CDR3 with reference TRBV11-2 and TRBJ1-6 gives the whole variable domain EAGVAQSPRYKIIEKRQSVAFWCNPISGHATLYWYQQILGQGPKLLIQFQNNGVVDDSQLPKDRFSAERLKGVDSTLKIQPAKLEDSAVYLCASDRELNNSPLHFGNGTRLTVT.

The V gene is TRBV14, the J gene TRBJ2-3, with D tentatively TRBD2 (6 bases). The CDR3 is 14 amino acids. The germline CDR1 and CDR2 sequences are SGHDN and FVKESK. Trimming pared 6 bases from V and 6 bases from J, leaving 16 bases between. CDR3 coding DNA: TGTGCCAGCAGTACTAGCCCCTTAGTTGATACGCAGTATTTT. It specifies CASSTSPLVDTQYF.

This chain links TRBV7-3 with TRBJ2-3; 8 positions agree with TRBD2. This CDR3 is built from 15 residues. Germline V gene lookup returns CDR1 SGHTA and CDR2 FQGTGA. V lost 5 bases, J lost 0 bases, and 4 bases stayed unmatched. The CDR3: CASSEGLASTDTQYF. The CDR3 nucleotides are TGTGCCAGCAGCGAAGGACTAGCTAGCACAGATACGCAGTATTTT.

The CDR3 spells CASSPRQGKETQYF. Here the CDR3 DNA reads TGTGCCAGCAGCCCTAGACAGGGAAAAGAGACCCAGTACTTC. This chain links TRBV7-9 with TRBJ2-5, with 7 bases aligning to TRBD1. The CDR3 runs 14 residues. Germline trimming cut 5 bases from V and 3 bases from J; bases unmatched to any gene: 6. CDR1 SEHNR and CDR2 FQNEAQ come from the germline V gene (reference sequence).

The chain combines TRBV10-3 with TRBJ2-1, with D maybe TRBD2 (6 bases). The CDR3 has 13 residues. The germline CDR1 and CDR2 sequences are ENHRY and SYGVKD. Between the trimmed V and J ends, which lost 4 bases and 7 bases, there was a span of 11 bases. The CDR3 is CAISGTMGNEQFF. CDR3 sequence (DNA): TGTGCCATCAGTGGGACTATGGGGAATGAGCAGTTCTTC.

The chain uses TRBV27 and TRBJ2-7; 7 bases map to TRBD1. This CDR3 has 17 residues. From germline, CDR1 is MNHEY and CDR2 SMNVEV (reference sequence). The junction had 12 bases not matched to a gene; V was cut back by 3 bases and J by 1 base. The CDR3 region has the DNA TGTGCCAGCAGTTTTAAGGGGGCTGATCTGGTTTCCTACGAGCAGTACTTC. Protein product: CASSFKGADLVSYEQYF.

In its sample, this clone was seen once. This chain links TRBV9 with TRBJ2-3; D is perhaps TRBD2 (5 bases). This CDR3 contains 14 residues. Trimming took 2 bases from V and 3 from J, leaving 10 bases between them. Germline V gene data show CDR1 as SGDLS and CDR2 as YYNGEE. CDR3 protein: CASSVEGWTDTQYF. CDR3 DNA: TGTGCCAGCAGCGTCGAGGGTTGGACAGATACGCAGTATTTT.

CDR3 protein: CASSPATGGSYEQYF. In nucleotides, the CDR3 is TGTGCCAGCAGCCCAGCGACAGGGGGCTCCTACGAGCAGTACTTC. The chain combines TRBV28 with TRBJ2-7; 9 positions agree with TRBD1. Trimming took 6 bases from V and 0 from J; bases not matched to a gene: 6. This CDR3 spans 15 amino acids. Germline lookup yields CDR1 MDHEN and CDR2 SYDVKM.

The CDR3 nucleotides read TGCAGCGTGAATACAGGGGTGTCGAACACTGAAGCTTTCTTT. This translates into CSVNTGVSNTEAFF. The chain combines TRBV29-1 with TRBJ1-1; 7 bases align to TRBD1. The CDR3 runs 14 residues. J lost 1 base, V lost 6 bases, and 8 bases had no gene match. Germline V gene sequence: CDR1 SQVTM, CDR2 ANQGSEA.

In this sample, this clone turned up once. CDR3 nucleotides: TGTGCCAGCAGTGTCACGGGACAGGGTTTTATCGACGAGCAGTACTTC. Translation: CASSVTGQGFIDEQYF. The chain links TRBV7-9 to TRBJ2-7, with TRBD1 matching over 9 bases. V lost 6 bases to trimming and J lost 5 bases; unmatched junction nucleotides: 14. The CDR3 is 16 residues long. Per germline, CDR1 SEHNR and CDR2 FQNEAQ (reference sequence).

The rearrangement joins TRBV7-2 to TRBJ2-3, with 7 bases identical to TRBD1. The CDR3 has 16 amino acids. V gave up 1 base and J gave up 3 bases; unmatched junction bases: 7. Germline V gives CDR1 SGHTA, CDR2 FQGNSA. This CDR3 is CASSLGVSGGTDTQYF. The CDR3 DNA sequence: TGTGCCAGCAGCTTAGGGGTGTCAGGGGGTACAGATACGCAGTATTTT.

There are a few counts of this clone. The chain carries TRBV29-1 and TRBJ2-2; 7 nucleotides align to TRBD1. V lost 4 bases, J lost 3 bases, and 2 bases stayed unmatched. The germline gives CDR1 SQVTM, CDR2 ANQGSEA. CDR3 length: 13 residues. The CDR3 DNA reads as TGCAGCGTTGGGGACAGATACACCGGGGAGCTGTTTTTT. Encoded protein: CSVGDRYTGELFF.

About this clone itself: Other DNA sequences in this specimen translate into the identical CDR3. The chain employs TRBV18 and TRBJ1-6; TRBD1 might be the D (5 bases). There are 15 residues in the CDR3. Trimming took off 1 base at V and 7 bases at J, with 11 bases between the two ends. Germline CDR1 is KGHSH and CDR2 is LQKENI. CDR3 loop: CASSPRDGGNSPLHF. The CDR3 bases are TGTGCCAGCTCACCACGGGACGGGGGGAATTCACCCCTCCACTTT.

The rearrangement joins TRBV27 to TRBJ2-7, with 7 positions matching TRBD1. Per germline, CDR1 MNHEY and CDR2 SMNVEV (reference sequence). The CDR3 loop spans 13 amino acids. J lost 3 bases, V lost 7 bases, and 6 bases had no gene match. CDR3 sequence (DNA): TGTGCCAGCAAACGGGACAGTTACTACGAGCAGTACTTC. It translates to CASKRDSYYEQYF.

This clone was seen just once. The chain carries TRBV6-5 and TRBJ2-1; 7 bases match TRBD1. The trim removed 2 bases at V and 15 bases at J, leaving 10 bases unmatched. Germline values: CDR1 MNHEY, CDR2 SVGAGI. The CDR3 spans 13 residues. In DNA form, the CDR3 reads TGTGCCAGCAGTTACAGGGGGCAGACCCCCATGTTCTTC. It yields the protein CASSYRGQTPMFF.

J is TRBJ2-5 and V is TRBV6-1; TRBD1 agrees at 7 bases. TRBJ2-7 matches the DNA end more closely, so the J call is doubtful. The germline V gene has CDR1 MNHNS and CDR2 SASEGT. This CDR3 has 13 amino acids. The CDR3 loop reads CASKGQNSYEQYF. For the CDR3, the DNA is TGTGCCAGCAAGGGACAGAACTCCTACGAGCAGTACTTC.

This clone has more than one count but fewer than ten. This rearrangement joins TRBV5-6 to TRBJ1-1; D not resolved. The CDR3 is made up of 13 amino acids. Trimming cost V 3 bases and J 1 base, with 7 bases left between them. Per germline, CDR1 SGHDT and CDR2 YYEEEE. The CDR3 is CASSSYGNTEAFF. The CDR3 region has the DNA TGTGCCAGCAGCTCGTACGGGAACACTGAAGCTTTCTTT.

The chain employs TRBV9 and TRBJ2-2; 8 nucleotides agree with TRBD2. The CDR3 runs to 15 residues. Germline-derived CDR1 and CDR2 are SGDLS and YYNGEE. Trimming took 0 bases from V and 7 from J; bases not matched to a gene: 5. The CDR3 nucleotides read TGTGCCAGCAGCGTAGGAGCGGGGGTGGGCGGGGAGCTGTTTTTT. It encodes CASSVGAGVGGELFF.

The chain has TRBV9 and TRBJ1-6, with D perhaps TRBD1 (6 bases). V dropped 2 bases and J dropped 3 bases, with 9 bases sitting between them. The CDR3 spans 15 residues. CDR1 is SGDLS and CDR2 is YYNGEE in the germline V gene. The CDR3 reads CASSVGQHYNSPLHF. CDR3 sequence (DNA): TGTGCCAGCAGCGTTGGACAGCACTATAATTCACCCCTCCACTTT. The variable domain in full, completed from reference TRBV9 and TRBJ1-6, reads DSGVTQTPKHLITATGQRVTLRCSPRSGDLSVYWYQQSLDQGLQFLIQYYNGEERAKGNILERFSAQQFPDLHSELNLSSLELGDSALYFCASSVGQHYNSPLHFGNGTRLTVT.

V is TRBV19 and J is TRBJ2-7; 11 nucleotides align to TRBD2. The CDR3 has 15 residues. Germline V gene sequence: CDR1 LNHDA, CDR2 SQIVND (reference sequence). Germline trimming cut 4 bases from V and 1 base from J; bases unmatched to any gene: 3. The CDR3 sequence is CASSTGLAESYEQYF. CDR3 DNA sequence: TGTGCCAGTAGTACGGGACTAGCGGAATCCTACGAGCAGTACTTC.

J is TRBJ1-2 and V is TRBV6-6, with a possible D match to TRBD1 (5 bases). The CDR3 length is 13 residues. CDR1 and CDR2 from the germline V gene are MNHNY and SVGAGI (reference sequence). Trimming took off 5 bases at V and 2 bases at J, with 9 bases between the two ends. The chain's CDR3 is CASSPPGNYGYTF. The CDR3 nucleotides are TGTGCCAGCAGTCCCCCAGGGAACTATGGCTACACCTTC.

The chain couples TRBV10-3 to TRBJ1-3; 7 nucleotides agree with TRBD1. Germline lookup yields CDR1 ENHRY and CDR2 SYGVKD. The V gene end was trimmed by 6 bases and the J gene end by 6 bases; junction bases not matched to a gene: 17. The CDR3 is 17 residues long. Here the CDR3 reads CAIRRGPGQLQENTIYF. CDR3 bases: TGTGCCATCAGGAGGGGACCGGGACAGCTTCAGGAAAACACCATATATTTT.

The chain employs TRBV10-3 and TRBJ2-2, with 14 bases matching TRBD2. The germline V gene encodes CDR1 ENHRY and CDR2 SYGVKD. The J segment lost 1 base and the V segment lost 3 bases, leaving 4 bases of the junction unmatched. This CDR3 is 18 amino acids long. CDR3 amino acids: CAISDPTSGGVNTGELFF. The CDR3 coding sequence is TGTGCCATCAGTGACCCGACTAGCGGGGGGGTGAACACCGGGGAGCTGTTTTTT.

This clone was detected only a few times. This chain uses TRBV10-1 with TRBJ2-1, with a weak D call TRBD2 (6 bases). Deletions cut 2 bases from V and 7 bases from J, with 9 bases between. The V gene's germline CDR1 is WNHNN and CDR2 SYGVQD (reference sequence). CDR3 length: 13 amino acids. CDR3 amino acids: CASSEGLINEQFF. The CDR3 DNA follows: TGCGCCAGCAGTGAGGGACTAATAAATGAGCAGTTCTTC.